This T cell receptor beta chain comes out of a study of T cell responses to AZD1222 COVID-19 vaccine. For the study at large: Doses given second, at about 4 or about 12 weeks, were pooled. Study results and caveats: Only six AZD1222 recipients tested seropositive at baseline. Clonal diversity was possibly underestimated, and white British individuals and females predominated among donors.

This table comes from immunoSEQ multiplex PCR, and its TCRdb copy is limited to in-frame clones, with some not included. Among tens of thousands of clones, roughly 87% were seen once, and the ten largest hold about 1.6%. On this clone: Its cognate antigen is unknown.

The CDR3 contains 17 residues. J lost 4 bases, V lost 0 bases, and 8 bases had no gene match. Germline V CDR1 and CDR2: SEHNR, FQNEAQ (reference sequence). The rearrangement links TRBV7-9 to TRBJ1-2, with 10 bases that match TRBD1. Sequencing used peripheral blood, obtained on day 0 of AZD1222 vaccination. This sequence originates from an adult in good health. The CDR3 DNA is TGTGCCAGCAGCTTAGCGGGACAGGGGCCGCTCATCTATGGCTACACCTTC. Translated: CASSLAGQGPLIYGYTF. Filled out from reference TRBV7-9 and TRBJ1-2, the complete variable domain reads DTGVSQNPRHKITKRGQNVTFRCDPISEHNRLYWYRQTLGQGPEFLTYFQNEAQLEKSRLLSDRFSAERPKGSFSTLEIQRTEQGDSAMYLCASSLAGQGPLIYGYTFGSGTRLTVV.